The next 14 T cell receptor beta chains were all read from a single sample in a study of T cell responses to AZD1222 COVID-19 vaccine (dated by TCRdb to the early 2020s). The label giving this sample's time point can be read as: baseline before first vaccination. Library method: the immunoSEQ multiplex PCR assay. Imported from immuneACCESS, the table was reduced by TCRdb to in-frame sequences with V and J called. These copies leave out some clones; in studies compared against another copy, an unresolved V gene accounts for under half, and the cause of the remainder is not known. This sample comprises about 190,000 clones, approximately 91% of them detected only once. The ten largest clones represent 0.99% of the sample. This specimen consisted of peripheral blood, obtained on day 0 of AZD1222 vaccination. The source of these receptors is an adult in good health.

The genes are TRBV5-1 and TRBJ1-3; D is possibly TRBD1 (5 bases). Per the germline V gene, CDR1 is SGHRS and CDR2 is YFSETQ. The CDR3 is 17 amino acids. The V and J ends lost 4 bases and 3 bases respectively, with 20 bases between them. CDR3 DNA sequence: TGCGCCAGCAGCCCTACGAGCTCCACGGGGGGTGGAAACACCATATATTTT. This gives the protein CASSPTSSTGGGNTIYF.

The chain links TRBV5-4 to TRBJ2-1; unclear D gene. CDR3 size: 13 residues. The V end was cut by 4 bases, the J end by 0 bases, with 5 bases between. The germline gives CDR1 SGHNT, CDR2 YYREEE (reference sequence). The CDR3: CASSPDSYNEQFF. In nucleotides, the CDR3 is TGTGCCAGCAGCCCCGACTCCTACAATGAGCAGTTCTTC.

The chain is built from TRBV7-9 and TRBJ1-6; D might be TRBD1 (6 bases). The CDR3 length is 16 residues. Looked up from germline, CDR1 is SEHNR and CDR2 is FQNEAQ (reference sequence). The V end was cut by 6 bases, the J end by 8 bases, with 20 bases between. CDR3 residues: CASRSTGPPGDSPLHF. The CDR3 coding sequence is TGTGCCAGCAGGAGTACAGGGCCCCCCGGGGATTCACCCCTCCACTTT.

The chain is built from TRBV6-5 and TRBJ1-2; D possibly corresponds to TRBD1 (5 bases). Germline V gene lookup returns CDR1 MNHEY and CDR2 SVGAGI. Trimming stripped 2 bases from V and 7 bases from J, with 11 bases between. This CDR3 has 13 amino acids. The DNA of the CDR3 is TGTGCCAGCAGTTACAGGAGGGGCGGTGGCTACACCTTC. Its protein is CASSYRRGGGYTF.

V usage is TRBV7-3 and J usage is TRBJ2-1; tentatively, D is TRBD2 (5 bases). The CDR3 contains 15 residues. Trimming pared 5 bases from V and 1 base from J, leaving 12 bases between. Germline V gives CDR1 SGHTA, CDR2 FQGTGA. The CDR3 reads CASSIERNSYNEQFF. CDR3 DNA sequence: TGTGCCAGCAGCATAGAGCGGAATTCCTACAATGAGCAGTTCTTC.

The genes are TRBV28 and TRBJ1-3; 7 bases are a match to TRBD1. Germline loops: CDR1 MDHEN, CDR2 SYDVKM. V lost 8 bases to trimming and J lost 4 bases; unmatched junction nucleotides: 14. The length of the CDR3 is 16 residues. Written as DNA, the CDR3 is TGTGCCAGCGAGCCTGTGACAGGGAAGGCGGGAAACACCATATATTTT. Protein: CASEPVTGKAGNTIYF.

The sample holds a few counts of this clone. The chain is built from TRBV7-2 and TRBJ2-7, with a tentative D call TRBD1 (6 bases). The V end was cut by 2 bases, the J end by 2 bases, with 16 bases between. The CDR3 has 16 residues. Per the germline V gene, CDR1 is SGHTA and CDR2 is FQGNSA. CDR3 sequence: CASSLFRTGPTYEQYF. For the CDR3, the DNA is TGTGCCAGCAGCTTATTTCGAACAGGGCCTACCTACGAGCAGTACTTC.

The chain employs TRBV11-3 and TRBJ2-3; unclear D gene. V was trimmed by 3 bases and J by 2 bases, leaving 6 bases between them. Germline CDR1 reads SGHNT; CDR2 reads YENEEA. CDR3 length: 13 residues. The DNA of the CDR3 is TGTGCCAGCAGCTTCGGCAACACAGATACGCAGTATTTT. Protein product: CASSFGNTDTQYF.

The chain joins TRBV7-3 to TRBJ1-1; possibly TRBD1 for D (5 bases). Per the germline V gene, CDR1 is SGHTA and CDR2 is FQGTGA. V was clipped by 9 bases and J by 1 base, with 6 bases between them. CDR3 size: 11 residues. As DNA, the CDR3 is TGTGCCAGTCAGGGGAACACTGAAGCTTTCTTT. Protein product: CASQGNTEAFF.

The chain combines TRBV7-2 with TRBJ2-5; D might be TRBD1 (6 bases). The CDR3 length is 14 residues. V dropped 5 bases and J dropped 1 base, with 11 bases sitting between them. Germline V gives CDR1 SGHTA, CDR2 FQGNSA. CDR3 bases: TGTGCCAGCAGCGAAGGGGGACCCCAAGAGACCCAGTACTTC. Its protein product is CASSEGGPQETQYF.

The V gene is TRBV19, the J gene TRBJ1-6; D might be TRBD1 (6 bases). V dropped 9 bases and J dropped 5 bases, with 20 bases sitting between them. CDR3 length: 16 amino acids. Germline V gene data show CDR1 as LNHDA and CDR2 as SQIVND (reference sequence). CDR3: CARTNAQGHHNSPLHF. CDR3 DNA: TGTGCCAGGACGAACGCCCAGGGACACCATAATTCACCCCTCCACTTT.

Only one count was recorded for this clone. The rearrangement links TRBV13 to TRBJ1-3; D is uncertain. Trimming shortened V by 5 bases and J by 1 base, and 12 bases separated the two germline ends. CDR1 is PRHDT and CDR2 is FYEKMQ in the germline V gene (reference sequence). There are 15 residues in the CDR3. CDR3 DNA: TGTGCCAGCAGCCCAACCCGGGTGTCTGGAAACACCATATATTTT. This encodes CASSPTRVSGNTIYF.

The chain couples TRBV7-3 to TRBJ2-1; D might be TRBD2 (6 bases). V was shortened by 5 bases and J by 0 bases, with 11 bases between the two germline ends. The CDR3 contains 15 residues. Germline assignment: CDR1 SGHTA and CDR2 FQGTGA. In nucleotides, the CDR3 is TGTGCCAGCAGCCCCCACGGGGGCTCCTACAATGAGCAGTTCTTC. Residues: CASSPHGGSYNEQFF.

This clone turned up a few times. The chain's CDR3 is CASSRRTSLNTEAFF. The CDR3 region has the DNA TGTGCCAGCAGCCGCCGGACGAGTTTAAACACTGAAGCTTTCTTT. The chain carries TRBV14 and TRBJ1-1; D gene unclear. Germline V CDR1 and CDR2: SGHDN, FVKESK. The CDR3 has 15 residues. V was pared by 4 bases and J by 2 bases, with 14 bases between. The whole variable domain, filled in from reference TRBV14 and TRBJ1-1, reads EAGVTQFPSHSVIEKGQTVTLRCDPISGHDNLYWYRRVMGKEIKFLLHFVKESKQDESGMPNNRFLAERTGGTYSTLKVQPAELEDSGVYFCASSRRTSLNTEAFFGQGTRLTVV.